Presented here are 27 T cell receptor beta chains from one specimen sequenced in a study of blood T cells in healthy people across ages. Through a sample-barcoded 5' primer and a J-beta primer mix, a second PCR was run for roughly 6 to 11 cycles. TCRdb redid the calling of the 5' RACE reads with MiXCR, one entry per CDR3 protein. The sample carries 1.5 million or so distinct CDR3 sequences, approximately 43% recorded once. What was sequenced was blood. The receptors stem from a woman under 30 in good health.

This chain uses TRBV29-1 with TRBJ1-4; D unresolved. The CDR3 covers 13 residues. Germline V gene lookup returns CDR1 SQVTM and CDR2 ANQGSEA. V was trimmed by 6 bases and J by 7 bases, leaving 15 bases between them. The CDR3 protein is CSVATAPSEKLFF. In DNA form, the CDR3 reads TGCAGCGTGGCGACCGCCCCCAGTGAAAAACTGTTTTTT.

This clonotype came up once. At one boundary the junction diverges from the germline segment, which might be a read error. The chain employs TRBV7-9 and TRBJ2-1, with a weak D call TRBD2 (6 bases). The CDR3 covers 15 residues. Germline loops: CDR1 SEHNR, CDR2 FQNEAQ (reference sequence). The CDR3 region is CASRTAGMSYNGQFF. Here the CDR3 DNA reads TGTGCCAGCAGGACCGCGGGGATGTCTTACAATGGGCAGTTCTTC.

V usage is TRBV6-6 and J usage is TRBJ2-7, with a weak D call TRBD2 (5 bases). The CDR3 spans 14 residues. The germline V and J ends were trimmed by 6 bases and 4 bases, with 16 bases remaining between them. Germline V lookup: CDR1 MNHNY, CDR2 SVGAGI (reference sequence). The CDR3 reads CASSSSRIGYEQYF. DNA of the CDR3: TGTGCCAGCAGCTCTAGCAGAATTGGGTACGAGCAGTACTTC.

This clonotype was found a few times. This chain links TRBV5-1 with TRBJ2-7, with 11 bases lining up with TRBD1. Germline assignment: CDR1 SGHRS and CDR2 YFSETQ. J was trimmed by 6 bases and V by 5 bases; bases with no gene match: 7. The CDR3 consists of 14 residues. In DNA form, the CDR3 reads TGCGCCAGCAGATTCCACGGGACAGGGGGCGAGCAGTACTTC. Amino acid sequence: CASRFHGTGGEQYF.

The chain carries TRBV27 and TRBJ2-1, with TRBD1 identical over 7 bases. Germline V gene sequence: CDR1 MNHEY, CDR2 SMNVEV (reference sequence). The trim removed 8 bases at V and 1 base at J, leaving 5 bases unmatched. This CDR3 contains 14 residues. The CDR3 protein is CASRKGQSYNEQFF. The CDR3 coding sequence is TGTGCCAGCCGAAAGGGACAGTCCTACAATGAGCAGTTCTTC.

The chain employs TRBV20-1 and TRBJ1-1; maybe TRBD1 (6 bases). V lost 3 bases, J lost 4 bases, and 15 bases lay in between. This CDR3 has 14 amino acids. CDR1 DFQATT and CDR2 SNEGSKA come from the germline V gene (reference sequence). The DNA of the CDR3 is TGCAGTGCTAGTCGAGGCCAGGGGAGCACTGAAGCTTTCTTT. Amino acids: CSASRGQGSTEAFF.

This sequence joins TRBV20-1 and TRBJ1-2; 12 nucleotides match TRBD1. Germline assignment: CDR1 DFQATT and CDR2 SNEGSKA (reference sequence). CDR3 size: 15 residues. CDR3 region: CSSRGQGASNYGYTF. The CDR3 DNA sequence: TGCAGCAGCAGGGGACAGGGGGCATCTAACTATGGCTACACCTTC.

This sequence joins TRBV4-1 and TRBJ1-2; no definite D call. Germline CDR1 reads MGHRA; CDR2 reads YSYEKL. CDR3 length: 16 amino acids. The germline V and J ends were trimmed by 4 bases and 4 bases, with 19 bases remaining between them. The CDR3 nucleotides are TGCGCCAGCAGCCGGGGATCTGGGAAGGAGCCCTATGGCTACACCTTC. This codes for CASSRGSGKEPYGYTF.

In regard to this clonotype: The junction and the germline gene differ at one end; a read error may be behind it. The gene calls are TRBV3-1 and TRBJ2-4; D might be TRBD1 (7 bases). The better agreement between TRBJ2-5 and the DNA end casts doubt on the J call. Germline CDR1 and CDR2: LGHDT and YNNKEL (reference sequence). This CDR3 has 18 residues. CDR3 region: CASSQDGTRRGPTGTQYF. In nucleotides, the CDR3 is TGTGCCAGCAGTCAAGATGGGACTCGTAGGGGGCCAACTGGGACCCAGTACTTC.

As concerns this clonotype: The germline gene is not matched at one end of the junction; a read error may be the cause. This chain links TRBV7-2 with TRBJ1-2; 9 bases are a match to TRBD1. This CDR3 has 14 residues. Germline lookup yields CDR1 SGHTA and CDR2 FQGNSA. The CDR3 coding sequence is TGTGCCGGCAGCTTAGGACAGGGGAATTACGGCTACACCTTC. It encodes CAGSLGQGNYGYTF.

The chain uses TRBV4-1 and TRBJ1-2; 7 bases agree with TRBD1. Germline V CDR1 and CDR2: MGHRA, YSYEKL. V lost 2 bases to trimming and J lost 3 bases; unmatched junction nucleotides: 6. This CDR3 comprises 15 residues. The DNA of the CDR3 is TGCGCCAGCAGCCAATTTACAGGGGTACACTATGGCTACACCTTC. It codes for CASSQFTGVHYGYTF.

Notes on this clonotype: One end of the junction fails to match germline, which may point to a read error. The rearrangement uses TRBV5-1 and TRBJ1-2, with D hard to call. CDR1 is SGHRS and CDR2 is YFSETQ in the germline V gene. The CDR3 extends over 12 amino acids. DNA for the CDR3: TGCGCCGGCAGCTTGGAGCATAATGGCTACACCTTC. Its translation: CAGSLEHNGYTF.

About this clonotype: The junction shows a germline mismatch at one end, possibly a read error. The chain has TRBV20-1 and TRBJ2-6; 12 bases agree with TRBD2. The length of the CDR3 is 18 residues. Germline CDR1 and CDR2: DFQATT and SNEGSKA (reference sequence). The DNA of the CDR3 is TGCAGCGCTAGGCGAACGGGACTAGCGGGTCCTGGGGCCAACGTCCTGACTTTC. Its translation is CSARRTGLAGPGANVLTF.

The chain joins TRBV30 to TRBJ2-1; 12 bases align to TRBD1. The ends lost 2 bases at V and 7 bases at J; junction bases unmatched: 6. CDR3 length: 15 amino acids. The germline V gene encodes CDR1 GTSNPN and CDR2 SVGIG (reference sequence). The CDR3 region is CAWSSWGQGANEQFF. DNA for the CDR3: TGTGCCTGGAGTTCTTGGGGACAGGGGGCTAATGAGCAGTTCTTC.

The rearrangement links TRBV10-3 to TRBJ2-3; 9 bases align to TRBD1. The CDR3 runs to 15 residues. The germline CDR1 and CDR2 sequences are ENHRY and SYGVKD. With 5 bases clipped from V and 3 bases from J, the junction kept 6 bases outside the gene matches. CDR3 in DNA: TGTGCCATCAGTAGGACAGGGGACGAAACAGATACGCAGTATTTT. Protein sequence: CAISRTGDETDTQYF.

As DNA, the CDR3 is TGTGCCAGCTCACCACAGGAGACTTCAGTCTATGGCTACACCTTC. This encodes CASSPQETSVYGYTF. The chain recombines TRBV18 with TRBJ1-2; unclear D gene. The CDR3 contains 15 residues. Germline CDR1 KGHSH, CDR2 LQKENI. V was trimmed by 1 base and J by 4 bases, leaving 13 bases between them.

The chain couples TRBV7-6 to TRBJ2-3, with a possible D match to TRBD2 (6 bases). The CDR3 contains 13 residues. CDR1 is SGHVS and CDR2 is FNYEAQ in the germline V gene. V was shortened by 5 bases and J by 5 bases, with 11 bases between the two germline ends. CDR3 nucleotides: TGTGCCAGCAGCCCCGGGGGTTTAGATACGCAGTATTTT. Residues: CASSPGGLDTQYF.

The rearrangement links TRBV18 to TRBJ2-5; D is undetermined. The DNA end is a closer match to TRBJ2-7, so the J assignment may be wrong. Germline loops: CDR1 KGHSH, CDR2 LQKENI. The length of the CDR3 is 14 residues. Here the CDR3 DNA reads TGTGCCAGCTCACCAGGCCCCCCGGACTACGAGCAGTACTTC. This translates into CASSPGPPDYEQYF.

This clonotype was seen a few times. The chain has TRBV4-1 and TRBJ2-3, with 8 bases identical to TRBD2. V trimming: 2 bases; J trimming: 5 bases; junction bases outside the gene matches: 12. Germline V gene data show CDR1 as MGHRA and CDR2 as YSYEKL. The CDR3 totals 17 residues. Here the CDR3 DNA reads TGCGCCAGCAGCCAACCTCGTAAGCGGGGGCCACAAGATACGCAGTATTTT. This sequence encodes CASSQPRKRGPQDTQYF.

This clonotype showed up just a few times. This chain connects TRBV6-2 or TRBV6-3 to TRBJ2-1; D unresolved. The V gene lost 6 bases and the J gene lost 0 bases, with 12 bases spanning the gap. This CDR3 comprises 15 residues. Per germline, CDR1 MNHEY and CDR2 SVGEGT. CDR3 residues: CASRKFESSYNEQFF. The CDR3 DNA is TGTGCCAGCAGAAAATTCGAAAGCTCCTACAATGAGCAGTTCTTC.

The CDR3 coding sequence is TGCAGTGCTAGACGGGACTACGCCAATGAGCAGTTCTTC. The encoded protein is CSARRDYANEQFF. This sequence joins TRBV20-1 and TRBJ2-1; 7 bases are a match to TRBD2. This CDR3 is built from 13 residues. Germline V CDR1 and CDR2: DFQATT, SNEGSKA (reference sequence). The junction had 4 bases not matched to a gene; V was cut back by 2 bases and J by 6 bases.

This clonotype was seen only a few times. The gene calls are TRBV11-2 and TRBJ2-7, with D hard to call. The germline CDR1 and CDR2 sequences are SGHAT and FQNNGV. The CDR3 spans 14 residues. V was pared by 2 bases and J by 2 bases, with 10 bases between. Written as DNA, the CDR3 is TGTGCCAGCAGCTTACCTACCGCTACCTACGAGCAGTACTTC. It translates to CASSLPTATYEQYF.

V usage is TRBV25-1 and J usage is TRBJ1-5; TRBD1 matches at 11 bases. V gave up 7 bases and J gave up 7 bases; unmatched junction bases: 6. CDR1 is MGHDK, CDR2 SYGVNS, per germline. This CDR3 comprises 14 residues. CDR3 amino acids: CASTSGQGGQPQHF. DNA for the CDR3: TGTGCCAGCACTTCGGGACAGGGGGGACAGCCCCAGCATTTT.

This clonotype occurred a few times. V and J are TRBV18 and TRBJ1-1; D not certain. This CDR3 is 14 amino acids long. Germline CDR1 and CDR2: KGHSH and LQKENI. V shed 6 bases and J shed 3 bases, with 14 bases lying between them. The CDR3: CASSLGKRDTEAFF. CDR3 bases: TGTGCCAGCTCGCTCGGGAAACGGGACACTGAAGCTTTCTTT.

As concerns this clonotype: A junction boundary mismatches the germline segment, possibly from a read error. The chain couples TRBV28 to TRBJ1-1, with D unclear. The CDR3 spans 13 residues. CDR1 and CDR2 from the germline V gene are MDHEN and SYDVKM. CDR3 residues: CARSFNRNTEAFF. Written as DNA, the CDR3 is TGTGCCCGCAGTTTTAATAGGAACACTGAAGCTTTCTTT.

This clonotype has more than one count but fewer than ten. The chain joins TRBV29-1 to TRBJ1-1; D may be TRBD1 (6 bases). From germline, CDR1 is SQVTM and CDR2 ANQGSEA. V dropped 7 bases and J dropped 2 bases, with 11 bases sitting between them. The CDR3 extends over 12 amino acids. Written as DNA, the CDR3 is TGCAGCGCCGGACAGTTTAACACTGAAGCTTTCTTT. It yields the protein CSAGQFNTEAFF. Full variable domain (remainder filled in from reference TRBV29-1 and TRBJ1-1): SAVISQKPSRDICQRGTSLTIQCQVDSQVTMMFWYRQQPGQSLTLIATANQGSEATYESGFVIDKFPISRPNLTFSTLTVSNMSPEDSSIYLCSAGQFNTEAFFGQGTRLTVV.

The chain couples TRBV5-1 to TRBJ2-1; unclear D gene. V gave up 4 bases and J gave up 0 bases, with 14 bases separating them. The CDR3 has 16 amino acids. In germline, CDR1 is SGHRS, CDR2 YFSETQ. Written as DNA, the CDR3 is TGCGCCAGCAGCACTGGAACCGGAGCCTCCTACAATGAGCAGTTCTTC. Translated: CASSTGTGASYNEQFF.